The 21 T cell receptor beta chains below come from one sample, sequenced in a study of CD8+ T cells in alopecia areata. RNA, once extracted, was reverse transcribed into cDNA for use as the sequencing template. Profiling relied on immunoSEQ multiplex PCR, and the TCRdb table lists in-frame clones only, not all of them. The repertoire holds about 210,000 clones, approximately 72% seen once, with more than 1% in the top ten. The treatment here: oral pan-JAK inhibitor, 5-10 mg twice daily. The material was CD4+ T cells sorted from blood, obtained between weeks 44 and 45, from a patient treated with tofacitinib. The source of these receptors is a human donor with alopecia areata.

The chain employs TRBV4-1 and TRBJ2-7; TRBD1 aligns across 8 bases. There are 15 residues in the CDR3. J gave up 2 bases and V 0 bases, and 3 bases lay outside the gene matches. From germline, CDR1 is MGHRA and CDR2 YSYEKL. CDR3 coding DNA: TGCGCCAGCAGCCAAGACAGGGGGCGAACCTACGAGCAGTACTTC. This gives the protein CASSQDRGRTYEQYF.

The chain employs TRBV11-2 and TRBJ2-5, with TRBD1 identical over 9 bases. The CDR3 runs to 16 residues. V dropped 1 base and J dropped 4; count of bases not matched to a gene: 7. Germline CDR1 and CDR2: SGHAT and FQNNGV. CDR3: CASSLAGQGKGETQYF. CDR3 DNA sequence: TGTGCCAGCAGCTTAGCGGGACAGGGAAAGGGAGAGACCCAGTACTTC.

The table lists this clone with a few counts. Written as DNA, the CDR3 is TGTGCCAGCAGTGGAGCACATGGGGCTAGACCCGAGCAGTACTTC. Translating gives CASSGAHGARPEQYF. The rearrangement uses TRBV6-1 and TRBJ2-7; TRBD1 might be the D (5 bases). Looked up from germline, CDR1 is MNHNS and CDR2 is SASEGT. V gave up 4 bases and J gave up 6 bases, with 19 bases separating them. CDR3 length: 15 amino acids.

The rearrangement links TRBV7-2 to TRBJ2-3; D is uncertain. The CDR3 runs to 14 residues. The germline V gene encodes CDR1 SGHTA and CDR2 FQGNSA. With 7 bases removed from V and 2 bases from J, the gap between germline ends came to 13 bases. In nucleotides, the CDR3 is TGTGCCAGCACCGTCCTCAAATCCACAGATACGCAGTATTTT. Translated, it gives CASTVLKSTDTQYF.

Worth noting for this clone: Within the sample, other DNA sequences also encode this same CDR3. This rearrangement joins TRBV29-1 to TRBJ2-7; the D gene is possibly TRBD2 (5 bases). V was pared by 0 bases and J by 4 bases, with 10 bases between. Germline CDR1 and CDR2: SQVTM and ANQGSEA. The CDR3 has 13 amino acids. The CDR3 nucleotides read TGCAGCGTTGAAGAGGGGAGCGGTTACGAGCAGTACTTC. Its protein product is CSVEEGSGYEQYF.

This rearrangement joins TRBV29-1 to TRBJ1-2; TRBD1 agrees at 8 bases. The germline V gene has CDR1 SQVTM and CDR2 ANQGSEA. The CDR3 contains 14 residues. The V gene end was trimmed by 4 bases and the J gene end by 8 bases; junction bases not matched to a gene: 12. In nucleotides, the CDR3 is TGCAGCGTTGTAGGAGACAGGGGTATTAACGGCTACACCTTC. Encoded protein: CSVVGDRGINGYTF.

This clone has just a few counts. The chain joins TRBV29-1 to TRBJ1-2; D call uncertain. CDR3 length: 11 amino acids. The V end was cut by 7 bases, the J end by 5 bases, with 11 bases between. The germline V gene encodes CDR1 SQVTM and CDR2 ANQGSEA. The CDR3 DNA reads TGCAGCGCAGAAGGCGGGTATGGCTACACCTTC. This gives the protein CSAEGGYGYTF.

The chain couples TRBV20-1 to TRBJ1-3, with D unresolved. The CDR3 is made up of 11 amino acids. Germline CDR1 reads DFQATT; CDR2 reads SNEGSKA (reference sequence). Trimming removed 5 bases at V and 4 bases at J, with 6 bases between. CDR3 bases: TGCAGTGCTCTGGGGGGAAACACCATATATTTT. The encoded protein is CSALGGNTIYF.

The chain couples TRBV11-2 to TRBJ2-7, with TRBD1 matching 7 bases. CDR1 SGHAT and CDR2 FQNNGV come from the germline V gene. V gave up 1 base and J gave up 2 bases; unmatched junction bases: 5. The CDR3 has 15 amino acids. DNA of the CDR3: TGTGCCAGCAGCTTAGGTGAGGGGGCTACCTACGAGCAGTACTTC. Protein: CASSLGEGATYEQYF.

This clone was seen only a few times. CDR3 DNA sequence: TGTGCCAGCAGTTACGGGGAGGAAGCTTTCTTT. Encoded protein: CASSYGEEAFF. The chain employs TRBV6-6 and TRBJ1-1; D is unclear. The germline gives CDR1 MNHNY, CDR2 SVGAGI (reference sequence). This CDR3 spans 11 amino acids. The germline V and J ends were trimmed by 2 bases and 8 bases, with 6 bases remaining between them.

The CDR3: CASSPRYRTDTQYF. CDR3 DNA: TGTGCCAGCAGCCCGAGGTACCGCACAGATACGCAGTATTTT. The chain couples TRBV7-2 to TRBJ2-3; D is ambiguous. Between the trimmed V and J ends, which lost 5 bases and 1 base, there was a span of 10 bases. CDR1 and CDR2 (germline): SGHTA, FQGNSA. This CDR3 is 14 amino acids long. The full variable domain, its missing parts supplied by reference TRBV7-2 and TRBJ2-3, is GAGVSQSPSNKVTEKGKDVELRCDPISGHTALYWYRQSLGQGLEFLIYFQGNSAPDKSGLPSDRFSAERTGGSVSTLTIQRTQQEDSAVYLCASSPRYRTDTQYFGPGTRLTVL.

The chain has TRBV6-5 and TRBJ2-5, with a tentative D call TRBD2 (5 bases). The CDR3 is 13 residues long. In germline, CDR1 is MNHEY, CDR2 SVGAGI. Trimming stripped 9 bases from V and 7 bases from J, with 18 bases between. This CDR3 reads CASMDREGRTQYF. The CDR3 region has the DNA TGTGCCAGTATGGACCGGGAAGGCAGGACCCAGTACTTC.

The chain combines TRBV5-6 with TRBJ1-1; TRBD1 agrees at 8 bases. Trimming cost V 3 bases and J 4 bases; bases outside gene matches: 8. The CDR3 runs 15 residues. Germline V CDR1 and CDR2: SGHDT, YYEEEE. The CDR3 coding sequence is TGTGCCAGCAGCTCCGAGACAGGGGCCACCACTGAAGCTTTCTTT. Protein sequence: CASSSETGATTEAFF. Supplemented by reference TRBV5-6 and TRBJ1-1, the full variable domain reads DAGVTQSPTHLIKTRGQQVTLRCSPKSGHDTVSWYQQALGQGPQFIFQYYEEEERQRGNFPDRFSGHQFPNYSSELNVNALLLGDSALYLCASSSETGATTEAFFGQGTRLTVV.

V usage is TRBV7-2 and J usage is TRBJ2-2; D is uncertain. The V end lost 7 bases, the J end lost 3 bases, and 9 bases lay between the germline ends. Per the germline V gene, CDR1 is SGHTA and CDR2 is FQGNSA. The CDR3 consists of 13 residues. CDR3 sequence reads: CASKQRDTGELFF. Written as DNA, the CDR3 is TGTGCCAGCAAACAGCGCGACACCGGGGAGCTGTTTTTT.

The chain couples TRBV30 to TRBJ2-7; 7 nucleotides match TRBD1. This CDR3 has 12 residues. The germline V gene has CDR1 GTSNPN and CDR2 SVGIG (reference sequence). V gave up 0 bases and J gave up 4 bases; unmatched junction bases: 0. The CDR3: CAWSVQGYEQYF. As DNA, the CDR3 is TGTGCCTGGAGTGTACAGGGGTACGAGCAGTACTTC.

In regard to this clone: One junction end disagrees with the germline gene, perhaps due to a read error. V usage is TRBV10-3 and J usage is TRBJ1-1; the D is unclear. The CDR3 is 12 residues long. Per the germline V gene, CDR1 is ENHRY and CDR2 is SYGVKD. In nucleotides, the CDR3 is TGTGCCATCAGGAAACAGAGCGGTGAAGCCTTCTTT. This encodes CAIRKQSGEAFF.

The chain joins TRBV11-2 to TRBJ1-4; D is undetermined. Germline values: CDR1 SGHAT, CDR2 FQNNGV. The CDR3 length is 12 residues. The V and J ends lost 5 bases and 10 bases respectively, with 11 bases between them. The CDR3 DNA follows: TGTGCCAGCAGCAGAACAAGTGGAAAACTGTTTTTT. Translated: CASSRTSGKLFF.

Only a few counts were recorded for this clone. The V call is TRBV5-5, the J call TRBJ1-2; D may be TRBD1 (6 bases). There are 13 residues in the CDR3. Per germline, CDR1 SGHKS and CDR2 YYEKEE (reference sequence). V dropped 4 bases and J dropped 8 bases, with 15 bases sitting between them. CDR3 sequence (DNA): TGTGCCAGCAGCACACTACCAGGGGAAGGCTACACCTTC. Translated, it gives CASSTLPGEGYTF.

In this sample, this clone turned up many times. The V and J genes are TRBV29-1 and TRBJ1-3; D is unresolved. The CDR3 is 11 residues long. Germline V gene lookup returns CDR1 SQVTM and CDR2 ANQGSEA. V lost 7 bases, J lost 4 bases, and 8 bases lay in between. CDR3 DNA: TGCAGCGGACTGCGCGGAAACACCATATATTTT. It is translated as CSGLRGNTIYF.

The chain joins TRBV6-6 to TRBJ2-2, with D hard to call. V lost 4 bases and J 8 bases, leaving 5 bases between the germline ends. The CDR3 runs 11 residues. The germline gives CDR1 MNHNY, CDR2 SVGAGI (reference sequence). CDR3 sequence: CASSSRGELFF. The CDR3 DNA is TGTGCCAGCAGTTCACGGGGGGAGCTGTTTTTT.

The rearrangement joins TRBV5-1 to TRBJ2-4; 7 nucleotides agree with TRBD2. The germline gives CDR1 SGHRS, CDR2 YFSETQ. The CDR3 contains 13 residues. Trimming at V came to 3 bases and at J to 10 bases, leaving 7 bases not matched to a gene. The CDR3 nucleotides read TGCGCCAGCAGCTCCGGGGACTATCAGATTCAGTACTTC. Residues: CASSSGDYQIQYF.